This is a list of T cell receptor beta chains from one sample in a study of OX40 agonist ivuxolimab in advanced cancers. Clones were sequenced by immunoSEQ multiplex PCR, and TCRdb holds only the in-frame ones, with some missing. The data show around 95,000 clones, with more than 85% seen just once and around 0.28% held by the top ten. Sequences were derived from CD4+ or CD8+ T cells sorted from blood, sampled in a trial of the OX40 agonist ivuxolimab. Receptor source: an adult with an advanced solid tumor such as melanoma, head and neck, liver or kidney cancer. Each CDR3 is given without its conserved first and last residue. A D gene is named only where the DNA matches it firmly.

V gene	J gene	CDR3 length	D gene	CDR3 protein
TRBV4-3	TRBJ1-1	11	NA	ASSQVTNTEAF
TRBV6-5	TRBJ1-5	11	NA	ASRRSSNQPQH
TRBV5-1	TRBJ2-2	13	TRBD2	ASSVLAGGGGELF
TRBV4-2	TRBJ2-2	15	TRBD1	ASSQDGTGMPTGELF
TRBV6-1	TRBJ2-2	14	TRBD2	ASSGRLAGGTGELF
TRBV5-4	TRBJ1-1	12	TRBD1	ASSTGGVGTEAF
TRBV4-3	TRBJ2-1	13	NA	ASSQETFSYNEQF
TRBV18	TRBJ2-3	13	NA	ASSPPVYRTDTQY
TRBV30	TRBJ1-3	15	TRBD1	AWSAAGDRYSGNTIY
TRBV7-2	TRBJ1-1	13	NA	ASSPRPGRGTEAF
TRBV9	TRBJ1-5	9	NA	ASTAEEPQH
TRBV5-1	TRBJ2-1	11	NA	ASSLQGYNEQF
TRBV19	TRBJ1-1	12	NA	ASSISRRASEAF
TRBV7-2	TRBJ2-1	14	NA	ASSFPPASPYNEQF
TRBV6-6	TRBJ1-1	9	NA	ASTLGPEAF
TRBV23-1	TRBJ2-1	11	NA	ASRRQTGNEQF
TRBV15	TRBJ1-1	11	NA	ATSTYGGPEAF
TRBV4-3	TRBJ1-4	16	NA	ASSLRTAYIATNEKLF
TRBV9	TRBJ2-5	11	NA	ASSVRGGETQY
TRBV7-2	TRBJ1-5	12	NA	ASSPEGFNQPQH
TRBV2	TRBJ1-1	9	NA	ASSDLGPAF
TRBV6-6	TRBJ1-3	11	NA	ASSYRSGNTIY
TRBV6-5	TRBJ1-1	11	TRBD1	ASRAGGSTEAF
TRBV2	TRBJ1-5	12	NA	ASKDRTSNQPQH
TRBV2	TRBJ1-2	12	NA	ASSAGYRSVGYT
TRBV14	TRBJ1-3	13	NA	ASSLYYGPGYTIY
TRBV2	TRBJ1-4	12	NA	ASTPGRTNEKLF
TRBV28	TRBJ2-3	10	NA	ASSFLTDTQY
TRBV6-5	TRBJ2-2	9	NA	ATLSTGELF
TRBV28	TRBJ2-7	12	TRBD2	ASSPWEGRYEQY
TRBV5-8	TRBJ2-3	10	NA	ASSRYTDTQY
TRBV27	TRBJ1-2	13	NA	ASSFRQGISYGYT
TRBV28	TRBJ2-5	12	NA	ASSPSASQETQY
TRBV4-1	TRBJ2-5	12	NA	ASSQLSGEETQY
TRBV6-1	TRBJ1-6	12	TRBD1	ATLTGTDGSPLH
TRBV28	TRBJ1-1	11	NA	ASCDNLNTEAF
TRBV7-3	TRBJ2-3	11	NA	ASSSGGTDTQY
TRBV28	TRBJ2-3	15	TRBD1	ASKGTGYFLKSDTQY
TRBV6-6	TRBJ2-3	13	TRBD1	ASSYSIGGPDTQY
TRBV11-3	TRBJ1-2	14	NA	VSSPWPGEKLYGYT
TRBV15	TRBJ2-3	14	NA	ATSRDEGWGTDTQY
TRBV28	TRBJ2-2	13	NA	ASSSGGADTGELF
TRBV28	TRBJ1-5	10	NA	ASLEIGQPQH
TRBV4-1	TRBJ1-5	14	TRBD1	ASSQGTGGDNQPQH
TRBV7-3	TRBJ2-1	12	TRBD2	ATASGRAANEQF
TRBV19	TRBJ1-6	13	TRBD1	ASSIEGQLNSPLH
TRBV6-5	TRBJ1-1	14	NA	ASSSPSAPRNTEAF
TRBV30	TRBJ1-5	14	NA	AWSVAAGSWNQPQH
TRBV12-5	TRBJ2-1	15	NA	ASGLVRLSSSYNEQF
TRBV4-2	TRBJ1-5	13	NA	ASSPYRDSNQPQH
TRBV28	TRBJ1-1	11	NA	ASSLWGNTEAF
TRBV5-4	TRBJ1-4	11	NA	ASSLGGNEKLF
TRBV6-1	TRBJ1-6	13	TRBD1	ASSKRQGASSPLH
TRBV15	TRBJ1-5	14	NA	ATSTRFQTADQPQH
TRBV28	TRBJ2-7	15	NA	ASSYHPQGPSSYEQY
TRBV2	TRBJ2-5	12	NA	ASNRGQTQETQY
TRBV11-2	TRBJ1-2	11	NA	ASSDSPGVGYT
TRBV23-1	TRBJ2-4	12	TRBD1	ASSHDRAKNIQY
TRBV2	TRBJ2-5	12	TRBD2	ASGGLAGKETQY
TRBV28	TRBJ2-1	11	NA	ASSVGYYNEQF